The rows below give T cell receptor beta chains drawn from one sample of a study of patients and donors after allogeneic stem cell transplantation. In TCRdb, the RT-PCR reads were re-called with MiXCR into one record per CDR3 protein. The sample records roughly 940,000 distinct CDR3 sequences, under 20% being singletons. Material: blood, either unsorted or a sorted T cell fraction (not recorded which). Receptor source: a human donor who was either an allogeneic HSCT recipient or a stem cell or donor lymphocyte infusion donor (not recorded which). It is not recorded whose cells these are; they may come from a transplant donor. Both conserved end residues are part of each CDR3. Fields, in order: V gene, D gene, J gene, clone size, CDR3 DNA, CDR3 protein. The D gene is left open where the match is weak. For some rows the clone size is stated as once, few or many, or as a class when expanded; others skip it.

>TRBV15|.|TRBJ2-1|.
TGTGCCACCAGCAGGCTAAGTCGCGGTGAGCAGTTCTTC
CATSRLSRGEQFF
>TRBV7-2|.|TRBJ2-1|.
TGTGCCAGCAGCTTGTGGCAAGTCAATGAGCAGTTCTTC
CASSLWQVNEQFF
>TRBV14|.|TRBJ2-7|.
TGTGCCAGCAGCCCAGTTGGCGGGGCCCAGCAGTACTTC
CASSPVGGAQQYF
>TRBV28|.|TRBJ2-7|.
TGTGCCAGCAGTACGAGGGGGGAGCAGTACTTC
CASSTRGEQYF
>TRBV2|.|TRBJ1-1|few
TGTGCCAGCAGTGAATGGGGGGTCGGGAACACTGAAGCTTTCTTT
CASSEWGVGNTEAFF
>TRBV4-2|TRBD2|TRBJ2-1|.
TGTGCCAGCAGCCTACGGGCGGGGGGGAGGCCATACAATGAGCAGTTCTTC
CASSLRAGGRPYNEQFF
>TRBV7-2|.|TRBJ1-2|.
TGTGCCAGCAGCTTCGCGAAAGGGGGTAACTATGGCTACACCTTC
CASSFAKGGNYGYTF
>TRBV27|TRBD1|TRBJ2-7|many
TGTGCCAGCAGTTTCCGGGACAGGGAGTACGAGCAGTACTTC
CASSFRDREYEQYF
>TRBV2|TRBD1|TRBJ2-2|.
TGTGCCAGCAGTATGGGACAGACCTCTGGTAGCGGGGAGCTGTTTTTT
CASSMGQTSGSGELFF
>TRBV30|TRBD2|TRBJ2-3|many
TGTGCCTGGAGTCCGCTTTTACTAGCGGGACGCACAGATACGCAGTATTTT
CAWSPLLLAGRTDTQYF
>TRBV12-3/TRBV12-4|.|TRBJ2-7|.
TGTGCCAGCAGTTTTGCAGGGATTGGAGGCTACGAGCAGTACTTC
CASSFAGIGGYEQYF
>TRBV7-9|TRBD2|TRBJ2-7|.
TGTGTCAGCAGCTTCGGGCTAGCGGAGCCCTCCTACGAGCAGTACTTC
CVSSFGLAEPSYEQYF
>TRBV7-2|.|TRBJ1-3|few
TGTGCCAGCAGCTTCCGGACGGGCCCCTCTGGAAACACCATATATTTT
CASSFRTGPSGNTIYF
>TRBV6-2/TRBV6-3|TRBD2|TRBJ2-1|few
TGTGCCAGCAGAACAGCGGGGGCCGGCTCCTACAATGAGCAGTTCTTC
CASRTAGAGSYNEQFF
>TRBV6-6|.|TRBJ1-2|few
TGTGCCAGCAGTTACTTGATGAATGGCTACACCTTC
CASSYLMNGYTF
>TRBV29-1|.|TRBJ2-1|.
TGCAGCACTTCCCACCCCGGGGGTTACAATGAGCAGTTCTTC
CSTSHPGGYNEQFF
>TRBV3-1|.|TRBJ1-2|.
TGTGCCAGCAGCCCAGGGGCCCGGACAACTAACTATGGCTACACCTTC
CASSPGARTTNYGYTF
>TRBV4-1|.|TRBJ2-7|few
TGCGCCAGCAGCCAAGAACAGGGCTTCTACGAGCAGTACTTC
CASSQEQGFYEQYF
>TRBV15|TRBD2|TRBJ2-2|.
TGTGCCACCAGCAGAGCTAGCGGGAGGACCACCGGGGAGCTGTTTTTT
CATSRASGRTTGELFF
>TRBV6-5|TRBD1|TRBJ1-1|.
TGTGCCAGCAGTTCCGGGACAGGGGACGACACTGAAGCTTTCTTT
CASSSGTGDDTEAFF
>TRBV3-1|.|TRBJ2-1|.
TGTGCCAGCAGCCAAGATTCGCTAGGTCGCCCCAATGAGCAGTTCTTC
CASSQDSLGRPNEQFF
>TRBV20-1|.|TRBJ1-4|.
TGCAGTGCTAGAGATGAGCGGACGAGGAAACTGTTTTTT
CSARDERTRKLFF
>TRBV7-9|TRBD1|TRBJ2-7|few
TGTGCCAGCAGCCAACTAGGGACAGGGCAATACGAGCAGTACTTC
CASSQLGTGQYEQYF
>TRBV6-1|.|TRBJ1-1|.
TGTGCCAGCAGCCGTGACGGGGCGGGCACTGAAGCTTTCTTT
CASSRDGAGTEAFF
>TRBV5-1|.|TRBJ2-3|few
TGCGCCAGCACTGAACCTCAGCCCGGCACAGATACGCAGTATTTT
CASTEPQPGTDTQYF
>TRBV20-1|TRBD2|TRBJ2-3|.
TGCAGTGCTAGGGCGGGACTAGCGGGAAGCACAGATACGCAGTATTTT
CSARAGLAGSTDTQYF
>TRBV4-3|TRBD1|TRBJ1-1|few
TGCGCCAGCAGCCAAGACGGCAGGGGGCGAACTGAAGCTTTCTTT
CASSQDGRGRTEAFF
>TRBV6-1|TRBD1|TRBJ2-1|.
TGTGCCAGCAGCCCTGACAGGGGTCCGGTTCAGTTCTTC
CASSPDRGPVQFF
>TRBV6-2/TRBV6-3|TRBD2|TRBJ2-7|.
TGTGCCAGCAATGCGGGGGACTACGAGCAGTACTTC
CASNAGDYEQYF
>TRBV7-9|.|TRBJ1-3|.
TGTGCCAGCAGCCCTGAAGAGGGCAACACCATATATTTT
CASSPEEGNTIYF
>TRBV5-6|.|TRBJ2-2|few
TGTGCCAGCAGCTTGGGGACGATGGAGCTGTTTTTT
CASSLGTMELFF
>TRBV4-3|.|TRBJ1-4|few
TGCGCCAGCAGCCAAGGGGGTTCCAATGCTGAAAAACTGTTTTTT
CASSQGGSNAEKLFF
>TRBV24-1|.|TRBJ1-1|.
TGTGCCACCAGTGGGACCCGGGGCATGAACACTGAAGCTTTCTTT
CATSGTRGMNTEAFF
>TRBV7-2|.|TRBJ2-3|.
TGTGCCAGCAGCTTAAGAAGTGGGAGGACAGATACGCAGTATTTT
CASSLRSGRTDTQYF
>TRBV3-1|TRBD1|TRBJ1-1|few
TGTGCCAGCAGCCAAGTACAGGGGGCGCGGGACACTGAAGCTTTCTTT
CASSQVQGARDTEAFF
>TRBV25-1|.|TRBJ1-1|few
TGTGCCAGTCGGGATTCTTACACTGAAGCTTTCTTT
CASRDSYTEAFF
>TRBV5-1|TRBD1|TRBJ2-1|.
TGCGCCAGCAGCTTGTCCGGGACAGGGGAGCACAATGAGCAGTTCTTC
CASSLSGTGEHNEQFF
>TRBV5-1|.|TRBJ1-1|.
TGCGCCAGCAGCTCGGTGGGACTAGAAGCTTTCTTT
CASSSVGLEAFF
>TRBV11-2|.|TRBJ2-1|.
TGTGCCAGCAGCTTACGGAATAGCGGAAAGAATGAGCAGTTCTTC
CASSLRNSGKNEQFF
>TRBV12-3/TRBV12-4|.|TRBJ1-1|many
TGTGCCAGCAGTTTATGGGGAGGGAACACTGAAGCTTTCTTT
CASSLWGGNTEAFF
>TRBV7-9|.|TRBJ2-1|.
TGTGCCAGCAGCTTAGCGCAGGGGCCCCGTTACAATGAGCAGTTCTTC
CASSLAQGPRYNEQFF
>TRBV28|TRBD1|TRBJ1-5|few
TGTGCCAGCATTGGGGAGGACAGGCCCTCCAATCAGCCCCAGCATTTT
CASIGEDRPSNQPQHF
>TRBV10-3|.|TRBJ2-5|.
TGTGCCATCAGTGAGAACCTACAGGGTTGGGAGACCCAGTACTTC
CAISENLQGWETQYF
>TRBV11-2|.|TRBJ2-2|.
TGTGCCAGCAGCTATGGACAGAGGGACACCGGGGAGCTGTTTTTT
CASSYGQRDTGELFF
>TRBV27|.|TRBJ2-1|few
TGTGCCAGCAGTTTATACGGGGACGGTCCTGATGAGCAGTTCTTC
CASSLYGDGPDEQFF
>TRBV7-9|.|TRBJ2-3|once
TGTGCCAGCAGCTTAAGCGGAAAAGGGGATACGCAGTATTTT
CASSLSGKGDTQYF
>TRBV12-3/TRBV12-4|.|TRBJ2-2|many
TGTGCCAGCAGTTTCTTGGGGGAGCTGTTTTTT
CASSFLGELFF
>TRBV7-9|.|TRBJ2-7|few
TGTGCCAGCAGCTTACAGAGTATCTCCTACGAGCAGTACTTC
CASSLQSISYEQYF